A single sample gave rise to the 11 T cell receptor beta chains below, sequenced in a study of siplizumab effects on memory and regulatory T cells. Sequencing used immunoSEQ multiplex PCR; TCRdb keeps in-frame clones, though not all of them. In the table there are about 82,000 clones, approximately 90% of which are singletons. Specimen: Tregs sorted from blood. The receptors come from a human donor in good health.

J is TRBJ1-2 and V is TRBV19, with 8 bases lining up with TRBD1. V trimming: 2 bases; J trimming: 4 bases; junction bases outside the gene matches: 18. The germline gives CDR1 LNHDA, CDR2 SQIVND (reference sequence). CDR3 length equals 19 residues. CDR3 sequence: CASSIRTGTGKNSGYGYTF. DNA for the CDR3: TGTGCCAGTAGTATAAGAACCGGGACAGGAAAAAACTCCGGCTATGGCTACACCTTC.

The CDR3 is CASSLGDSPSGTQYF. In nucleotides, the CDR3 is TGTGCCAGCAGTTTAGGGGACTCACCCTCGGGGACCCAGTACTTC. The chain joins TRBV27 to TRBJ2-5, with D perhaps matching TRBD2 (6 bases). In germline, CDR1 is MNHEY, CDR2 SMNVEV (reference sequence). V was cut by 2 bases and J by 7 bases, with 17 bases left in between. CDR3 length: 15 residues.

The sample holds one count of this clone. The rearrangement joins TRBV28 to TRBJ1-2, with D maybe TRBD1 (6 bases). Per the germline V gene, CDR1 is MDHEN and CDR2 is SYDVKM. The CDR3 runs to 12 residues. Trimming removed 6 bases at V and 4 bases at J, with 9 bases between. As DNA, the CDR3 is TGTGCCAGCAGAGGACAGTCCTATGGCTACACCTTC. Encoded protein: CASRGQSYGYTF.

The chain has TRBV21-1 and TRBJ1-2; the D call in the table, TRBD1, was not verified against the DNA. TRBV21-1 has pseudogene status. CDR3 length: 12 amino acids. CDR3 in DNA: TGTGCCAGCAGCAAAACAGGGGGGGTTTACACCTTC. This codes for CASSKTGGVYTF.

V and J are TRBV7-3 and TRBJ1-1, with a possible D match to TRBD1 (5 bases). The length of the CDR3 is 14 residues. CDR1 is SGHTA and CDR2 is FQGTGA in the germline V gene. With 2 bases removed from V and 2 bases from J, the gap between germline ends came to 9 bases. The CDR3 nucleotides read TGTGCCAGCAGCTTATCCAGGGAAAACACTGAAGCTTTCTTT. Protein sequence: CASSLSRENTEAFF.

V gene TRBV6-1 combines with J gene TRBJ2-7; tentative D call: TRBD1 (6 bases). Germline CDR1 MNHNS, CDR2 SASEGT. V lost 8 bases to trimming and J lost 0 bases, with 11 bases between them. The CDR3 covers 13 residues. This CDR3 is CASENRVSYEQYF. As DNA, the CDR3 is TGTGCCAGCGAAAACAGGGTCTCCTACGAGCAGTACTTC.

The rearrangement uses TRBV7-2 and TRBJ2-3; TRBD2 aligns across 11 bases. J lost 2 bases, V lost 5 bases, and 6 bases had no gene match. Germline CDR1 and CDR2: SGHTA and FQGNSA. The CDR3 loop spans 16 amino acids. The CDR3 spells CASSLLAGVSTDTQYF. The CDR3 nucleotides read TGTGCCAGCAGCCTACTAGCGGGGGTTTCCACAGATACGCAGTATTTT. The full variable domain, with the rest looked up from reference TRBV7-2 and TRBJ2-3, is GAGVSQSPSNKVTEKGKDVELRCDPISGHTALYWYRQSLGQGLEFLIYFQGNSAPDKSGLPSDRFSAERTGGSVSTLTIQRTQQEDSAVYLCASSLLAGVSTDTQYFGPGTRLTVL.

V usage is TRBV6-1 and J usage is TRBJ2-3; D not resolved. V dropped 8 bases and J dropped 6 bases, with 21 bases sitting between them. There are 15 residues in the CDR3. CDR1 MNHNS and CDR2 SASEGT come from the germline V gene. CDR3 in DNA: TGTGCCAGCTCTCGTCGCACAGAGTGGATCGATACGCAGTATTTT. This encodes CASSRRTEWIDTQYF.

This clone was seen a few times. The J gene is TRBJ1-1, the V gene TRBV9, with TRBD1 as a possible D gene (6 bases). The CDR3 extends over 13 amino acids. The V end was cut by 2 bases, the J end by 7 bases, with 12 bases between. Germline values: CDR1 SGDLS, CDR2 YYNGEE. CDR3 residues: CASSVLQGDEAFF. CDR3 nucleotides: TGTGCCAGCAGCGTCCTACAGGGAGATGAAGCTTTCTTT.

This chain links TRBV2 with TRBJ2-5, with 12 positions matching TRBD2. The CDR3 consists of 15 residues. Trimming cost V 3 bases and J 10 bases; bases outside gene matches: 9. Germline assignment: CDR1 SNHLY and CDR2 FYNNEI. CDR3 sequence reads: CASSELAGGPRDQYF. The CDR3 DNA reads TGTGCCAGCAGTGAGCTAGCGGGGGGGCCTAGAGACCAGTACTTC. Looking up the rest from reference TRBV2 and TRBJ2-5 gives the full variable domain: EPEVTQTPSHQVTQMGQEVILRCVPISNHLYFYWYRQILGQKVEFLVSFYNNEISEKSEIFDDQFSVERPDGSNFTLKIRSTKLEDSAMYFCASSELAGGPRDQYFGPGTRLLVL.

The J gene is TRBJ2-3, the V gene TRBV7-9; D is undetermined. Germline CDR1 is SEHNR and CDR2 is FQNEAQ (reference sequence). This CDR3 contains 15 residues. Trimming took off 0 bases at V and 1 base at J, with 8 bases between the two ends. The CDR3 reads CASSLAGWGTDTQYF. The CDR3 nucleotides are TGTGCCAGCAGCTTAGCCGGATGGGGCACAGATACGCAGTATTTT. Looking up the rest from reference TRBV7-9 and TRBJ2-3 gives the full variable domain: DTGVSQNPRHKITKRGQNVTFRCDPISEHNRLYWYRQTLGQGPEFLTYFQNEAQLEKSRLLSDRFSAERPKGSFSTLEIQRTEQGDSAMYLCASSLAGWGTDTQYFGPGTRLTVL.